This T cell receptor (beta chain) was recovered during a study of Ad26.COV2.S vaccination and SARS-CoV-2 variants. Study-level information: The study gave Ad26.COV2.S intramuscularly, once or twice 56 days apart.

Regarding this clone: What it recognizes is unknown.

Sequencing used immunoSEQ multiplex PCR; TCRdb keeps in-frame clones, though not all of them. The sample lists 350,000 to 450,000 clones; 92% were seen once. Overall study results and limits: Substantial response breadth was reportedly seen for spike-specific CD8+ and CD4+ T cells after vaccination. Vaccine and placebo recipients had comparable breadth of non-spike TCRs.

This CDR3 comprises 14 residues. CDR1 and CDR2 (germline): MNHEY, SMNVEV (reference sequence). V was shortened by 8 bases and J by 0 bases, with 13 bases between the two germline ends. Treatment reported: about 20 received Ad26.COV2.S at low or high dose, single or two shots; a few received placebo; per-sample allocation not given. The study sampled participants on day 63 after the first vaccine or placebo injection. This Boston cohort included adults aged 18-55 years. The genes are TRBV27 and TRBJ1-1; TRBD1 is a possible D gene (6 bases). Material: peripheral blood, obtained in a trial of Ad26.COV2.S vaccine versus placebo. The TCR sequence derives from a person aged 18-65 years who received the Ad26.COV2.S COVID-19 vaccine or a placebo. CDR3 region: CASGRDTLNTEAFF. The CDR3 DNA reads as TGTGCCAGCGGCAGGGACACCTTGAACACTGAAGCTTTCTTT.